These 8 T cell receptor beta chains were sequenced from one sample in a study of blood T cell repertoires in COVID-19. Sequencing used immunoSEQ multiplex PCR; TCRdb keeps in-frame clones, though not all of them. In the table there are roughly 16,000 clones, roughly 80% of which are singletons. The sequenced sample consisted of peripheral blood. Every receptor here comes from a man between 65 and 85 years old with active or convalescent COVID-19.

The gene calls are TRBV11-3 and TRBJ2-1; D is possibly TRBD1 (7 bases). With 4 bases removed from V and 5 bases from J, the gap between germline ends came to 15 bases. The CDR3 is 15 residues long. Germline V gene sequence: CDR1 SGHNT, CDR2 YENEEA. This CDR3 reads CASSSRGTDNNEQFF. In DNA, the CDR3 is TGTGCCAGCAGCTCCCGCGGGACAGATAACAATGAGCAGTTCTTC.

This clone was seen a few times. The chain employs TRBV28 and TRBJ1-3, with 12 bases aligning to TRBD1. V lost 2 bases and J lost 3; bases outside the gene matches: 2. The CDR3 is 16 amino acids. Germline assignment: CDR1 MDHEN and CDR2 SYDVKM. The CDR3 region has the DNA TGTGCCAGCAGTTTAGGGACAGGGGGCTTTGGAAACACCATATATTTT. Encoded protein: CASSLGTGGFGNTIYF.

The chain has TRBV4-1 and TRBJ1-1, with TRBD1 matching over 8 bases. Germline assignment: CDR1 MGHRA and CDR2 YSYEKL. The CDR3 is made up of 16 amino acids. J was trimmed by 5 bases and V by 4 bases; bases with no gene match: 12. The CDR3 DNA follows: TGCGCCAGCAGCCTCGGGAGGAGCCAGGGGGCGACTGAAGCTTTCTTT. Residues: CASSLGRSQGATEAFF.

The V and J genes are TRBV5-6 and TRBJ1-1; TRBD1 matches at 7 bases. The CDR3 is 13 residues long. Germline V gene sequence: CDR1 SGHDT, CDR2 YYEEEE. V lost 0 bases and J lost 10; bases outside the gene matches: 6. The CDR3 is CASSLGQGTLAFF. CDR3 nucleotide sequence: TGTGCCAGCAGCTTGGGACAGGGCACTCTAGCTTTCTTT. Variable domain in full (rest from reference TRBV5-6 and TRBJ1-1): DAGVTQSPTHLIKTRGQQVTLRCSPKSGHDTVSWYQQALGQGPQFIFQYYEEEERQRGNFPDRFSGHQFPNYSSELNVNALLLGDSALYLCASSLGQGTLAFFGQGTRLTVV.

In DNA, the CDR3 is TGTGCCAGCAGCTTCTTGGCTAGCCCAGATACGCAGTATTTT. This translates into CASSFLASPDTQYF. The gene calls are TRBV5-4 and TRBJ2-3, with a tentative D call TRBD2 (5 bases). The CDR3 has 14 residues. Trimming stripped 2 bases from V and 4 bases from J, with 11 bases between. Per germline, CDR1 SGHNT and CDR2 YYREEE (reference sequence).

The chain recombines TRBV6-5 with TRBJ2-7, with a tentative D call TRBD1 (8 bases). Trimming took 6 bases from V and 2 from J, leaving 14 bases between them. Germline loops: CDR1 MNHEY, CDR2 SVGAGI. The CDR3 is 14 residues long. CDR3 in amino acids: CASRGQAGAYEQYF. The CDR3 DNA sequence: TGTGCCAGCAGGGGACAGGCGGGGGCCTACGAGCAGTACTTC.

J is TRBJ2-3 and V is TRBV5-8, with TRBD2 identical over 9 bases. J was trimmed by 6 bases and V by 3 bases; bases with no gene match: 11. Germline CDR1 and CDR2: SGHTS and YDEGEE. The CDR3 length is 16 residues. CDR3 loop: CASSWGNSGGGDTQYF. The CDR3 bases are TGTGCCAGCAGCTGGGGAAATAGCGGGGGCGGCGATACGCAGTATTTT.

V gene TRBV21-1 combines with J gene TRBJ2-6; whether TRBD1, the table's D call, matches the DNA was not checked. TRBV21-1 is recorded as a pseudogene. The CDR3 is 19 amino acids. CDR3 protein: CASSKKGKGWQAGANVLTF. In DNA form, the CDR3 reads TGTGCCAGCAGCAAAAAAGGAAAGGGGTGGCAGGCCGGGGCCAACGTCCTGACTTTC.